These T cell receptor beta chains were read from a single sample in a study of blood T cells in healthy people across ages. Using its own MiXCR run on the 5' RACE reads, TCRdb lists one record per CDR3 protein. The data hold 1.5 million to 2 million distinct CDR3 sequences, with 28% observed a single time. The sequenced material came from blood. All receptors derive from a woman aged 25 to 45 in good health. Both conserved end residues are part of each CDR3. The order of the fields is J gene, clone size, D gene, V gene, CDR3 protein, CDR3 DNA. The D gene is left open where the match is weak. Not every row has a clone size; where given, it reads once, few, many or a size class.

j_gene: TRBJ1-1; abundance: few; d_gene: -; v_gene: TRBV15; CDR3aa: CATSMGGTEAFF; CDR3nt: TGTGCCACCAGCATGGGGGGAACTGAAGCTTTCTTT
j_gene: TRBJ2-1; abundance: -; d_gene: -; v_gene: TRBV21-1; CDR3aa: CASSKGGSADEQFF; CDR3nt: TGTGCCAGCAGCAAAGGCGGGAGCGCCGATGAGCAGTTCTTC
j_gene: TRBJ2-7; abundance: -; d_gene: TRBD2; v_gene: TRBV2; CDR3aa: CASSAVLAGTYELYF; CDR3nt: TGTGCCAGCAGTGCGGTGCTAGCGGGTACCTACGAGCTGTACTTC
j_gene: TRBJ2-1; abundance: -; d_gene: TRBD2; v_gene: TRBV2; CDR3aa: CASSVRTSGYNEQFF; CDR3nt: TGTGCCAGCAGTGTCAGGACTAGCGGCTACAATGAGCAGTTCTTC
j_gene: TRBJ2-1; abundance: many; d_gene: -; v_gene: TRBV12-3/TRBV12-4; CDR3aa: CASSTYNEQFF; CDR3nt: TGTGCCAGCAGCACCTACAATGAGCAGTTCTTC
j_gene: TRBJ2-3; abundance: -; d_gene: -; v_gene: TRBV9; CDR3aa: CASSVGVRDTQYF; CDR3nt: TGTGCCAGCAGCGTAGGGGTGCGGGATACGCAGTATTTT
j_gene: TRBJ2-7; abundance: few; d_gene: TRBD2; v_gene: TRBV7-2; CDR3aa: CASSLTPPTSGGYEQYF; CDR3nt: TGTGCCAGCAGCTTGACTCCTCCGACTAGCGGGGGGTACGAGCAGTACTTC
j_gene: TRBJ1-4; abundance: once; d_gene: -; v_gene: TRBV18; CDR3aa: CASSPVAESDEKLFF; CDR3nt: TGCGCCAGCTCACCAGTGGCAGAGTCGGATGAAAAACTGTTTTTT
j_gene: TRBJ2-5; abundance: many; d_gene: -; v_gene: TRBV3-1; CDR3aa: CASSQAGGAGEQYF; CDR3nt: TGTGCCAGCAGCCAAGCTGGGGGCGCGGGGGAGCAGTACTTC
j_gene: TRBJ2-5; abundance: few; d_gene: TRBD1; v_gene: TRBV11-2; CDR3aa: CASSLDRGLGETQYF; CDR3nt: TGTGCCAGCAGCTTGGACAGGGGGCTAGGGGAGACCCAGTACTTC
j_gene: TRBJ2-1; abundance: many; d_gene: TRBD2; v_gene: TRBV29-1; CDR3aa: CSVVGTSGGLSYNEQFF; CDR3nt: TGCAGCGTTGTAGGGACTAGCGGGGGACTTTCCTACAATGAGCAGTTCTTC
j_gene: TRBJ2-7; abundance: -; d_gene: TRBD2; v_gene: TRBV7-2; CDR3aa: CASSLLRGLAVDEQYF; CDR3nt: TGTGCCAGCAGCTTACTACGGGGACTAGCTGTCGACGAGCAGTACTTC
j_gene: TRBJ1-5; abundance: -; d_gene: -; v_gene: TRBV10-3; CDR3aa: CAISGQENQPQHF; CDR3nt: TGTGCCATCAGTGGCCAGGAGAATCAGCCCCAGCATTTT
j_gene: TRBJ2-1; abundance: many; d_gene: TRBD2; v_gene: TRBV12-3/TRBV12-4; CDR3aa: CASSNSGSNEQFF; CDR3nt: TGTGCCAGCAGTAATAGCGGGAGTAATGAGCAGTTCTTC
j_gene: TRBJ2-7; abundance: few; d_gene: -; v_gene: TRBV7-9; CDR3aa: CASSLGFQGAEQYF; CDR3nt: TGTGCCAGCAGCTTAGGTTTCCAGGGCGCCGAGCAGTACTTC